This T cell receptor (beta chain) stems from a study of neurological immune-mediated disorders. Points from the study as a whole: Falling below healthy controls, multiple sclerosis showed the least TCR clonal expansion, while HTLV-1-associated myelopathy showed the most.

Time point specified: technical triplicate 2. CD4+ or CD8+ T cells, 950,000 to 1,000,000 per library, were used for sorted libraries. This clonotype was counted many times. Its target is not known. CDR1 is SGHKS, CDR2 YYEKEE, per germline (reference sequence). Trimming took 4 bases from V and 2 from J; bases not matched to a gene: 2. CDR3 size: 14 residues. TCRdb re-called the 5' RACE reads through MiXCR, storing one row per CDR3 protein. This table holds more than 30,000 distinct CDR3 sequences, about an eighth found once. Sequencing was carried out using CD4+ T cells from blood. J is TRBJ2-2 and V is TRBV5-5; 7 bases agree with TRBD2. The receptor was isolated from a female donor with HTLV-1-associated myelopathy (HAM/TSP). In DNA, the CDR3 is TGTGCCAGCAGCACGACTAGCAACACCGGGGAGCTGTTTTTT. Protein sequence: CASSTTSNTGELFF.